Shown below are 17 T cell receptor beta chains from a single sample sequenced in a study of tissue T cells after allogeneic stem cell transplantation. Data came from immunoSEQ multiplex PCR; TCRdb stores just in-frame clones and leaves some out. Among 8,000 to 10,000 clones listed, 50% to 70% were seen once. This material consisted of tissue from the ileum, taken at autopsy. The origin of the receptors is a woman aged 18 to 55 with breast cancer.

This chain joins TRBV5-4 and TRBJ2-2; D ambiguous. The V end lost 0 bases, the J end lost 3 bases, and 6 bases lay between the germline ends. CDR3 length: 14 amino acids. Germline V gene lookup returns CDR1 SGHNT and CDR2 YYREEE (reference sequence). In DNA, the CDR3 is TGTGCCAGCAGCTTGGGGCTCGACACCGGGGAGCTGTTTTTT. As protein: CASSLGLDTGELFF.

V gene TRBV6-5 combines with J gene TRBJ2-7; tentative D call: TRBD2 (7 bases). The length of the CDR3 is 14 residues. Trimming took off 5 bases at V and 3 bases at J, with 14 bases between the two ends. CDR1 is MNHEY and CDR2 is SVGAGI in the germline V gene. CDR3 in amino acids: CASSMGGAGYEQYF. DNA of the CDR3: TGTGCCAGCAGTATGGGGGGGGCTGGCTACGAGCAGTACTTC.

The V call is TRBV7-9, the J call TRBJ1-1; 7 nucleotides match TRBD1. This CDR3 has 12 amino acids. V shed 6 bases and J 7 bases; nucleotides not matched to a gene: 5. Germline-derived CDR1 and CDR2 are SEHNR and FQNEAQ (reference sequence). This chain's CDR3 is CASSRGGLEAFF. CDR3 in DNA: TGTGCCAGCAGTCGAGGGGGCCTTGAAGCTTTCTTT.

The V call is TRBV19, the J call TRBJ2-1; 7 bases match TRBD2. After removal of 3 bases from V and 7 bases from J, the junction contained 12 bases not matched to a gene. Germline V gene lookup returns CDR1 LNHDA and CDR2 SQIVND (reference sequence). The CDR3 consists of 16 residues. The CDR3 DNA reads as TGTGCCAGTAGTATTAGTCTCGCGGGAGCTGAGAATGAGCAGTTCTTC. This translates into CASSISLAGAENEQFF. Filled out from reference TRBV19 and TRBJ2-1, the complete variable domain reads DGGITQSPKYLFRKEGQNVTLSCEQNLNHDAMYWYRQDPGQGLRLIYYSQIVNDFQKGDIAEGYSVSREKKESFPLTVTSAQKNPTAFYLCASSISLAGAENEQFFGPGTRLTVL.

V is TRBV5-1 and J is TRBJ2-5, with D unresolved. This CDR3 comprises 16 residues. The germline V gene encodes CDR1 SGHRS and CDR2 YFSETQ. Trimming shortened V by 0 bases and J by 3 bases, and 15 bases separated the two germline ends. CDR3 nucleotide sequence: TGCGCCAGCAGCTTGGCCAAGAGGTTATCTAAAGAGACCCAGTACTTC. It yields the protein CASSLAKRLSKETQYF.

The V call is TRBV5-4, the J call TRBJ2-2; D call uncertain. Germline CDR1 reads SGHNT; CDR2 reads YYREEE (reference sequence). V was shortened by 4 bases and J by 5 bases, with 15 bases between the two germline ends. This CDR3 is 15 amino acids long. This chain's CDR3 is CASSPDPALTGELFF. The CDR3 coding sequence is TGTGCCAGCAGCCCCGACCCAGCCCTGACCGGGGAGCTGTTTTTT.

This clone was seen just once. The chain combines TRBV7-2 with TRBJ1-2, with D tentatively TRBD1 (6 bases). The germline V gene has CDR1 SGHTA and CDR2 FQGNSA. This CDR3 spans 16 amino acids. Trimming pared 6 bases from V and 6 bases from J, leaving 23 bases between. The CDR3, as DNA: TGTGCCAGCAGTCAACGGGGGGGGCGCTTTGGAGATGGCTACACCTTC. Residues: CASSQRGGRFGDGYTF.

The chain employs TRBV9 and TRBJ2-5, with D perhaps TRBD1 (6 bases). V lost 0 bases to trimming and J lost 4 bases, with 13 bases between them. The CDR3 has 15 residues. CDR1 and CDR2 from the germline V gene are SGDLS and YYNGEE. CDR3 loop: CASSVDRERVETQYF. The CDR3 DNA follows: TGTGCCAGCAGCGTAGACAGGGAGCGTGTAGAGACCCAGTACTTC.

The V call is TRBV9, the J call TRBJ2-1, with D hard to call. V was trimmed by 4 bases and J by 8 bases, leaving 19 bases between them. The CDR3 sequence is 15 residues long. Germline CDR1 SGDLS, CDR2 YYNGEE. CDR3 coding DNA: TGTGCCAGCAGCCTGGGCTCCCACCGGTTCGATGAGCAGTTCTTC. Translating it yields CASSLGSHRFDEQFF.

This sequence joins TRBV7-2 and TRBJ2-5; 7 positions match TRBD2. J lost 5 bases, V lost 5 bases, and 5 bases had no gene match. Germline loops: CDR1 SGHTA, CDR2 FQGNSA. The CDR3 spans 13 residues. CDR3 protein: CASSPWGGETQYF. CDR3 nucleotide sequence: TGTGCCAGCAGCCCATGGGGGGGGGAGACCCAGTACTTC.

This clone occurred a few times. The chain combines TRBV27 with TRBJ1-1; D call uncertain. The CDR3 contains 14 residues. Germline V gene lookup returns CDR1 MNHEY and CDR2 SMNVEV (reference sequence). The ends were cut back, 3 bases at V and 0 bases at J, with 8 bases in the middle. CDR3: CASSFAVMNTEAFF. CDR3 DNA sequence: TGTGCCAGCAGTTTTGCGGTAATGAACACTGAAGCTTTCTTT.

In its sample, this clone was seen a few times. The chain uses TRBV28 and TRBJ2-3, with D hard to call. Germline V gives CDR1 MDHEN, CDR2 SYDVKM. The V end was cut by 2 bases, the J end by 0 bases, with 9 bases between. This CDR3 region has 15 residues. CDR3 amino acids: CASSLPRGSTDTQYF. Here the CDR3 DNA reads TGTGCCAGCAGTTTACCCCGCGGTAGCACAGATACGCAGTATTTT.

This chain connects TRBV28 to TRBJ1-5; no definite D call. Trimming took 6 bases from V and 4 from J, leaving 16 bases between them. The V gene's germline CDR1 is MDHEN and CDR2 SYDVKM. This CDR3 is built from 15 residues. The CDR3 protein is CASSPAGRINQPQHF. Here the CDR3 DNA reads TGTGCCAGCAGCCCAGCTGGACGGATTAATCAGCCCCAGCATTTT.

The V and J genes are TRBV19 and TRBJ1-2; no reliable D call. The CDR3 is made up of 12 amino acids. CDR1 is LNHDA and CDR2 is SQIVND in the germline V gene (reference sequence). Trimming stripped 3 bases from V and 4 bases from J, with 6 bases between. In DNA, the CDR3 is TGTGCCAGTAGTATCCGTAGCTATGGCTACACCTTC. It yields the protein CASSIRSYGYTF.

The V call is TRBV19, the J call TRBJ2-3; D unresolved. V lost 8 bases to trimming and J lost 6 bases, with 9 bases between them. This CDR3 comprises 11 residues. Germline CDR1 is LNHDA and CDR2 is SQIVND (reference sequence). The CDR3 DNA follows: TGTGCCAGTGGGCGACGTGATACGCAGTATTTT. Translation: CASGRRDTQYF.

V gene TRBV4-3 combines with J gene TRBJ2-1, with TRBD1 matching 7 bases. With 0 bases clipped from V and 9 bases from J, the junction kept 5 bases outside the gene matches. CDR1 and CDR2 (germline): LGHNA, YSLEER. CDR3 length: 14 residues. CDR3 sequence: CASSQDVGQLEQFF. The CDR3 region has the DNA TGCGCCAGCAGCCAAGATGTGGGACAGCTTGAGCAGTTCTTC.

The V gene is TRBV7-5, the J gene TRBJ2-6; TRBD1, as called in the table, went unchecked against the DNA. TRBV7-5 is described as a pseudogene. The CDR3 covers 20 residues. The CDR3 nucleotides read TGTGTCAGAAGCTTAGCGCACAGCCCTGAGCCCCTCTCTGGGGCCAACGTCCTGACTTTC. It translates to CVRSLAHSPEPLSGANVLTF.